These 26 T cell receptor beta chains were all obtained from the same sample, sequenced in a study of monozygotic twins with inflammatory bowel disease. No DNA is given; TCRdb re-called the 5' RACE reads and lists each CDR3 protein once. The sample yields about 300,000 distinct CDR3 sequences, of which the top ten take up 5.6%. The source material was blood. The receptors shown here come from a human donor with ulcerative colitis or Crohn's disease, or a healthy co-twin of an affected twin (not recorded which).

This chain joins TRBV30 and TRBJ1-5; without DNA, the TCRdb call of TRBD1 cannot be checked. Germline assignment: CDR1 GTSNPN and CDR2 SVGIG (reference sequence). CDR3 length equals 15 residues. The CDR3 loop reads CAWSETGGAGQPQHF. The variable domain in full, completed from reference TRBV30 and TRBJ1-5, reads SQTIHQWPATLVQPVGSPLSLECTVEGTSNPNLYWYRQAAGRGLQLLFYSVGIGQISSEVPQNLSASRPQDRQFILSSKKLLLSDSGFYLCAWSETGGAGQPQHFGDGTRLSIL.

The chain employs TRBV7-6 and TRBJ2-1; TCRdb gives TRBD1 as the D gene, but with no DNA this cannot be confirmed. CDR1 SGHVS and CDR2 FNYEAQ come from the germline V gene. This CDR3 region has 16 residues. CDR3 in amino acids: CASSLAYRGKNNEQFF.

The V gene is TRBV9, the J gene TRBJ2-7; TCRdb names TRBD1, which stays unverified in the absence of DNA. The CDR3 length is 15 residues. CDR1 SGDLS and CDR2 YYNGEE come from the germline V gene. CDR3 sequence reads: CASSESGTGGYEQYF.

The V gene is TRBV6-1, the J gene TRBJ2-4. CDR1 is MNHNS, CDR2 SASEGT, per germline. CDR3 size: 16 residues. The CDR3 sequence: CASSQAFMLAKNIQYF.

The CDR3 protein is CASSPSGSASTDTQYF. This chain connects TRBV28 to TRBJ2-3. CDR1 is MDHEN and CDR2 is SYDVKM in the germline V gene. The CDR3 has 16 residues.

The rearrangement links TRBV11-2 to TRBJ2-5. The CDR3 totals 12 residues. CDR1 and CDR2 from the germline V gene are SGHAT and FQNNGV. CDR3 sequence reads: CASIWDRETQYF. Combining the CDR3 with reference TRBV11-2 and TRBJ2-5 gives the whole variable domain EAGVAQSPRYKIIEKRQSVAFWCNPISGHATLYWYQQILGQGPKLLIQFQNNGVVDDSQLPKDRFSAERLKGVDSTLKIQPAKLEDSAVYLCASIWDRETQYFGPGTRLLVL.

The rearrangement joins TRBV20-1 to TRBJ2-7. Looked up from germline, CDR1 is DFQATT and CDR2 is SNEGSKA (reference sequence). This CDR3 spans 16 amino acids. The CDR3 sequence: CSARSTKKYSSYEQYF.

This chain links TRBV20-1 with TRBJ2-7; absent DNA, TCRdb's TRBD2 call cannot be checked. The germline gives CDR1 DFQATT, CDR2 SNEGSKA (reference sequence). This CDR3 region has 16 residues. CDR3 protein: CSASPGASGRAHEQYF.

The CDR3 here is CRGDWGSTGELFF. The rearrangement uses TRBV29-1 and TRBJ2-2; TCRdb picks TRBD1, but there is no DNA to check that call. Germline-derived CDR1 and CDR2 are SQVTM and ANQGSEA. The CDR3 loop spans 13 amino acids.

The rearrangement uses TRBV29-1 and TRBJ2-2; the D call of TRBD2 rests on TCRdb alone, since no DNA is present to check it. The CDR3 covers 15 residues. Germline CDR1 and CDR2: SQVTM and ANQGSEA. The CDR3 is CSVISGSGNTGELFF.

V gene TRBV19 combines with J gene TRBJ1-1; the TCRdb call, TRBD1, lacks DNA for checking. The CDR3 covers 17 residues. The germline V gene has CDR1 LNHDA and CDR2 SQIVND (reference sequence). CDR3 protein: CASIRRLAGGLNTEAFF.

The V and J genes are TRBV7-2 and TRBJ2-7. This CDR3 contains 13 residues. Germline values: CDR1 SGHTA, CDR2 FQGNSA. The CDR3 here is CASSLGRTYEQYF.

This sequence joins TRBV7-9 and TRBJ2-5; the D call from TCRdb, TRBD2, cannot be confirmed without DNA. Germline CDR1 and CDR2: SEHNR and FQNEAQ (reference sequence). There are 14 residues in the CDR3. CDR3 amino acids: CASSLDLQGQTQYF.

The chain carries TRBV15 and TRBJ2-1; TCRdb's D call of TRBD1 is untestable without DNA. The CDR3 contains 13 residues. CDR1 and CDR2 (germline): LNHNV, YYDKDF (reference sequence). This CDR3 is CATQGRGYNEQFF. Using reference TRBV15 and TRBJ2-1 for the parts outside the CDR3, the full variable domain is DAMVIQNPRYQVTQFGKPVTLSCSQTLNHNVMYWYQQKSSQAPKLLFHYYDKDFNNEADTPDNFQSRRPNTSFCFLDIRSPGLGDTAMYLCATQGRGYNEQFFGPGTRLTVL.

The chain carries TRBV12-3 or TRBV12-4 and TRBJ2-1; the D call from TCRdb, TRBD1, cannot be confirmed without DNA. This CDR3 spans 11 amino acids. The CDR3 spells CASSDPPEQFF.

V gene TRBV5-1 combines with J gene TRBJ2-5; TCRdb proposes TRBD1, but this gene call is untestable without DNA. The CDR3 loop spans 15 amino acids. Germline lookup yields CDR1 SGHRS and CDR2 YFSETQ. CDR3 sequence reads: CASSPHGKNQETQYF.

V is TRBV15 and J is TRBJ2-5; TCRdb proposes TRBD1, but this gene call is untestable without DNA. CDR1 is LNHNV, CDR2 YYDKDF, per germline (reference sequence). CDR3 size: 15 residues. The CDR3 region is CATSRDGQGRETQYF.

The genes are TRBV20-1 and TRBJ2-1; the D gene TCRdb calls, TRBD2, cannot be checked with no DNA. The CDR3 is 14 amino acids. CDR1 and CDR2 from the germline V gene are DFQATT and SNEGSKA (reference sequence). The CDR3 protein is CSARLAVSYNEQFF.

The gene calls are TRBV19 and TRBJ1-5; TCRdb's assignment of TRBD1 cannot be checked, as there is no DNA. CDR3 length: 17 amino acids. Germline loops: CDR1 LNHDA, CDR2 SQIVND (reference sequence). The CDR3: CASSPLRDALSNQPQHF. The complete variable domain, with remaining parts taken from reference TRBV19 and TRBJ1-5, reads DGGITQSPKYLFRKEGQNVTLSCEQNLNHDAMYWYRQDPGQGLRLIYYSQIVNDFQKGDIAEGYSVSREKKESFPLTVTSAQKNPTAFYLCASSPLRDALSNQPQHFGDGTRLSIL.

The chain couples TRBV6-5 to TRBJ2-3; TCRdb indicates TRBD2, and absent DNA this call remains unverified. Germline CDR1 MNHEY, CDR2 SVGAGI. This CDR3 is built from 17 residues. The CDR3: CASSYAAHPRGPDTQYF.

The rearrangement links TRBV28 to TRBJ1-5. This CDR3 has 16 amino acids. Germline V CDR1 and CDR2: MDHEN, SYDVKM. The CDR3 protein is CASSLGWRRKNQPQHF.

The chain is built from TRBV19 and TRBJ2-2; TCRdb designates TRBD2, a call that cannot be tested without DNA. The CDR3 length is 14 residues. The germline gives CDR1 LNHDA, CDR2 SQIVND (reference sequence). This chain's CDR3 is CASSPNGGTGELFF.

The chain joins TRBV9 to TRBJ1-1. Germline assignment: CDR1 SGDLS and CDR2 YYNGEE. There are 14 residues in the CDR3. CDR3: CASSVLPMNTEAFF.

The J gene is TRBJ1-3, the V gene TRBV29-1. The CDR3 has 14 residues. The germline gives CDR1 SQVTM, CDR2 ANQGSEA. Here the CDR3 reads CSVVVQSSGNTIYF.

The gene calls are TRBV7-2 and TRBJ2-3; the D call of TRBD2 rests on TCRdb alone, since no DNA is present to check it. This CDR3 is built from 16 residues. CDR1 and CDR2 from the germline V gene are SGHTA and FQGNSA. CDR3 loop: CASSHKPSGDTDTQYF.

This rearrangement joins TRBV15 to TRBJ2-3; TCRdb lists TRBD1, though no DNA is available to test this call. This CDR3 is 16 amino acids long. Germline CDR1 LNHNV, CDR2 YYDKDF (reference sequence). CDR3 residues: CATSRRRGAGTDTQYF.